The entry that follows covers one T cell receptor (beta chain) sequence. The data belong to a study of blood T cell repertoires in COVID-19. In the original processing: Quantification of nucleated cells was approximated via reference gene primer amplification. Profiling relied on immunoSEQ multiplex PCR, and the TCRdb table lists in-frame clones only, not all of them. V, J and clone size were drawn from that table, and D and trimming were deduced from the DNA. The table has about 280,000 clones, about 83% seen once. This sequence originates from a woman in her forties who had recovered from COVID-19. Sequencing used PBMCs or T cells enriched from blood (not recorded which).

The DNA of the CDR3 is TGTGCCAGCAGTCTGACTGCCACAGGGGAGGAAGCTTTCTTT. Protein sequence: CASSLTATGEEAFF. The chain couples TRBV6-6 to TRBJ1-1; 7 bases are shared with TRBD1. Germline V gene data show CDR1 as MNHNY and CDR2 as SVGAGI (reference sequence). There are 14 residues in the CDR3. V shed 5 bases and J 8 bases; nucleotides not matched to a gene: 11.